The source of this TCR beta chain is a study of T cell responses to AZD1222 COVID-19 vaccine. The CDR3 has 15 residues. Looked up from germline, CDR1 is MNHEY and CDR2 is SVGAGI. The V end lost 7 bases, the J end lost 1 base, and 16 bases lay between the germline ends. TCRdb's table, derived via immunoSEQ multiplex PCR, lists solely in-frame clones and lacks some. This table has 70,000 or so clones, over 80% appearing once. Of note for this clone: Its target is not known.

Overall study findings and caveats: Among vaccine-associated CD4 TCRs, coverage spanned spike, with dominance at 160-218 and 743-854. Repertoire sampling was restricted to post-peak T cell response timepoints. Clonal diversity may have been underestimated, and the donors were mostly white British, with more females than males. The number of AZD1222 recipients seropositive at baseline was only 6 or 7.

The source is an adult who received the AZD1222 COVID-19 vaccine. Sequencing used peripheral blood, obtained 28 days after the second AZD1222 dose. This chain joins TRBV6-5 and TRBJ1-1; tentatively, D is TRBD1 (5 bases). Here the CDR3 reads CASKTGATKNTEAFF. CDR3 DNA sequence: TGTGCCAGCAAAACAGGCGCCACGAAGAACACTGAAGCTTTCTTT.